The following is a T cell receptor (beta chain) sequence with its context. This record belongs to a study of T cell changes during pregnancy in multiple sclerosis. Data came from immunoSEQ multiplex PCR; TCRdb stores just in-frame clones and leaves some out. The sample has 35,000 to 45,000 clones, approximately 92% seen once. V lost 7 bases, J lost 9 bases, and 16 bases lay in between. This CDR3 spans 13 amino acids. Germline assignment: CDR1 SNHLY and CDR2 FYNNEI. The V gene is TRBV2, the J gene TRBJ2-1; maybe TRBD2 (6 bases). The source material was peripheral blood, sampled before pregnancy. This sequence originates from a female donor with multiple sclerosis, enrolled in a pregnancy study. CDR3 bases: TGTGCCAGCAAGACTAGTATGTTGGGTGAGCAGTTCTTC. The encoded protein is CASKTSMLGEQFF.